This T cell receptor (beta chain) came from a study of blood T cell repertoires in COVID-19. Across the whole study: The United States, Italy and Spain supplied acute and convalescent COVID-19 samples. From T cells, B-cell-depleted T cells, or PBMCs came the material, which was cDNA or gDNA.

As originally analysed: Nucleated cell number was recorded as an estimate derived from reference gene primer amplification. Assay used: immunoSEQ multiplex PCR; TCRdb lists only in-frame clones, some missing. V and J calls and clone size are given by that table; D and trimming were obtained from the DNA. Of approximately 130,000 clones in the sample, roughly 88% were seen once. This CDR3 is 17 amino acids long. Germline V gene sequence: CDR1 MGHRA, CDR2 YSYEKL. The V segment lost 0 bases and the J segment 1 base; nucleotides outside the gene matches: 8. Source material: peripheral blood. This chain connects TRBV4-1 to TRBJ1-1; 7 bases line up with TRBD1. This clonotype was obtained from a man aged 45 to 65 with acute or convalescent COVID-19. The CDR3 is CASSQDDPTGTNTEAFF. The CDR3 bases are TGCGCCAGCAGCCAAGACGACCCGACAGGGACGAACACTGAAGCTTTCTTT.